These T cell receptor beta chains were read from a single sample in a study of OX40 agonist ivuxolimab in advanced cancers. Measured with immunoSEQ multiplex PCR; TCRdb has only the in-frame clones, and not every one. In the table there are 25,000 to 35,000 clones, over 60% of which are singletons. The specimen was CD4+ or CD8+ T cells sorted from blood, collected in a trial of the OX40 agonist ivuxolimab. These receptors came from an adult with an advanced solid tumor such as melanoma, head and neck, liver or kidney cancer. The CDR3 runs from the conserved cysteine through the conserved F or W. The order of the fields is D gene, V gene, J gene, clone size, CDR3 DNA, CDR3 protein. D genes are given only for firm matches. Expanded clones are given a class, and other clones once, few, many or no size at all.

d_call: TRBD2
v_call: TRBV30
j_call: TRBJ2-1
clone_size: -
cdr3_nt: TGTGCCTGGAGACTAGCGGGGGGGTACAATGAGCAGTTCTTC
cdr3_aa: CAWRLAGGYNEQFF

d_call: -
v_call: TRBV25-1
j_call: TRBJ2-4
clone_size: -
cdr3_nt: TGTGCCAGCAGTGACTCGGCCAAAAACATTCAGTACTTC
cdr3_aa: CASSDSAKNIQYF

d_call: TRBD1
v_call: TRBV2
j_call: TRBJ1-5
clone_size: -
cdr3_nt: TGTGCCAGCAGTAGAGGGGACAGGGGTCAGCCCCAGCATTTT
cdr3_aa: CASSRGDRGQPQHF

d_call: -
v_call: TRBV6-1
j_call: TRBJ1-5
clone_size: -
cdr3_nt: TGTGCCAGCAGTGAAGGGGGGCTTATGACAGCGAGGAAGGCTCAGCCCCAGCATTTT
cdr3_aa: CASSEGGLMTARKAQPQHF

d_call: TRBD1
v_call: TRBV23-1
j_call: TRBJ2-2
clone_size: -
cdr3_nt: TGCGCCAGCACGATTGACAGGGCGACTTTAAGAAACACCGGGGAGCTGTTTTTT
cdr3_aa: CASTIDRATLRNTGELFF

d_call: TRBD1
v_call: TRBV7-9
j_call: TRBJ2-2
clone_size: -
cdr3_nt: TGTGCCAGCAGCCTAGGGACAGCGGCCGGGGAGCTGTTTTTT
cdr3_aa: CASSLGTAAGELFF

d_call: TRBD2
v_call: TRBV6-1
j_call: TRBJ2-7
clone_size: -
cdr3_nt: TGTGCCAGTTTCAGAGGGAGCGGGGGAAACTACGAGCAGTACTTC
cdr3_aa: CASFRGSGGNYEQYF

d_call: TRBD1
v_call: TRBV28
j_call: TRBJ1-5
clone_size: -
cdr3_nt: TGTGCCAGCAGTACTCGGCGGCAGGGGGGGCATAGCAATCAGCCCCAGCATTTT
cdr3_aa: CASSTRRQGGHSNQPQHF

d_call: -
v_call: TRBV20-1
j_call: TRBJ2-1
clone_size: -
cdr3_nt: TGCAGTGCTCGAAAGAGCAGTGAGCAGTTCTTC
cdr3_aa: CSARKSSEQFF

d_call: -
v_call: TRBV27
j_call: TRBJ1-5
clone_size: -
cdr3_nt: TGTGCCAGCAGTTTATCGGGTGGGGTAGGCGCTGCCCAGCATTTT
cdr3_aa: CASSLSGGVGAAQHF

d_call: -
v_call: TRBV9
j_call: TRBJ2-3
clone_size: -
cdr3_nt: TGTGCCAGCAGCGTAGGGGGACTGACTAGCACAGATACGCAGTATTTT
cdr3_aa: CASSVGGLTSTDTQYF

d_call: TRBD1
v_call: TRBV18
j_call: TRBJ2-5
clone_size: -
cdr3_nt: TGTGCCAGCTCCCCGGGAACAGGGGGTGCACAAGAGACCCAGTACTTC
cdr3_aa: CASSPGTGGAQETQYF

d_call: -
v_call: TRBV19
j_call: TRBJ2-5
clone_size: -
cdr3_nt: TGTGCCAGTAGTTTTTATGGAACCCAGTACTTC
cdr3_aa: CASSFYGTQYF

d_call: -
v_call: TRBV7-2
j_call: TRBJ2-3
clone_size: -
cdr3_nt: TGTGCCAGCAGCTTGATCGGCACAGATACGCAGTATTTT
cdr3_aa: CASSLIGTDTQYF

d_call: -
v_call: TRBV5-1
j_call: TRBJ2-7
clone_size: -
cdr3_nt: TGCGCCAGCAGCTTAACCGGGAGCTCCTACGAGCAGTACTTC
cdr3_aa: CASSLTGSSYEQYF

d_call: -
v_call: TRBV30
j_call: TRBJ1-4
clone_size: -
cdr3_nt: TGTGCCTGGAGTCTGGGAAGGACTAATGAAAAACTGTTTTTT
cdr3_aa: CAWSLGRTNEKLFF

d_call: TRBD2
v_call: TRBV6-1
j_call: TRBJ2-3
clone_size: few
cdr3_nt: TGTGCCAGCCGTCGACTAGCGCAATATGGAGATACGCAGTATTTT
cdr3_aa: CASRRLAQYGDTQYF

d_call: TRBD1
v_call: TRBV10-3
j_call: TRBJ1-2
clone_size: -
cdr3_nt: TGTGCCATCCGAAGTGGGACAGCCTATGGCTACACCTTC
cdr3_aa: CAIRSGTAYGYTF

d_call: -
v_call: TRBV19
j_call: TRBJ1-6
clone_size: once
cdr3_nt: TGTGCCAGTAAGGTACAGAGCTCCTATAATTCACCCCTCCACTTT
cdr3_aa: CASKVQSSYNSPLHF

d_call: -
v_call: TRBV30
j_call: TRBJ2-7
clone_size: -
cdr3_nt: TGTGCCTGGACCCCAGGGGCCTACGAGCAGTACTTC
cdr3_aa: CAWTPGAYEQYF

d_call: TRBD1
v_call: TRBV19
j_call: TRBJ2-3
clone_size: -
cdr3_nt: TGTGCCAGTAGTATAGTCACAGGGGCAGATACGCAGTATTTT
cdr3_aa: CASSIVTGADTQYF

d_call: TRBD1
v_call: TRBV5-4
j_call: TRBJ1-4
clone_size: -
cdr3_nt: TGTGCCAGCAGCCTCATGGGACAGACTTTTTCAACTAATGAAAAACTGTTTTTT
cdr3_aa: CASSLMGQTFSTNEKLFF

d_call: -
v_call: TRBV2
j_call: TRBJ2-7
clone_size: -
cdr3_nt: TGTGCCAGCAGCCTCATCAGGGACTACGAGCAGTACTTC
cdr3_aa: CASSLIRDYEQYF

d_call: TRBD1
v_call: TRBV27
j_call: TRBJ1-2
clone_size: -
cdr3_nt: TGTGCCAGCAGCAAAACAGGGGACCTTATCTATGGCTACACCTTC
cdr3_aa: CASSKTGDLIYGYTF

d_call: -
v_call: TRBV2
j_call: TRBJ2-5
clone_size: once
cdr3_nt: TGTGCCAGCACAGGGGAAACAGAGACCCAGTACTTC
cdr3_aa: CASTGETETQYF

d_call: -
v_call: TRBV6-1
j_call: TRBJ1-5
clone_size: -
cdr3_nt: TGTGCCAGCAGTGAAGAATGGGGTGGTCAGCCCCAGCATTTT
cdr3_aa: CASSEEWGGQPQHF

d_call: -
v_call: TRBV14
j_call: TRBJ2-5
clone_size: -
cdr3_nt: TGTGCCAGTAGCCTATCTAGGGGATCAGAGACCCAGTACTTC
cdr3_aa: CASSLSRGSETQYF

d_call: -
v_call: TRBV11-2
j_call: TRBJ2-7
clone_size: -
cdr3_nt: TGTGCCAGCAGCTTACTCCCTGAGGGGAGTTACGAGCAGTACTTC
cdr3_aa: CASSLLPEGSYEQYF

d_call: -
v_call: TRBV5-1
j_call: TRBJ2-3
clone_size: -
cdr3_nt: TGCGCCAGCAGACAGGTAACCACAGATACGCAGTATTTT
cdr3_aa: CASRQVTTDTQYF

d_call: -
v_call: TRBV28
j_call: TRBJ1-5
clone_size: once
cdr3_nt: TGTGCCAGCACTGAAACCGTTCAGCCCCAGCATTTT
cdr3_aa: CASTETVQPQHF

d_call: TRBD2
v_call: TRBV19
j_call: TRBJ2-1
clone_size: -
cdr3_nt: TGTGCCAGTAGTCTGGGACTAGCGGGGGGATACAATGAGCAGTTCTTC
cdr3_aa: CASSLGLAGGYNEQFF

d_call: TRBD2
v_call: TRBV7-9
j_call: TRBJ2-1
clone_size: few
cdr3_nt: TGTGCCAGCAGCTTAGAGATTAGCGGGGCCTACAATGAGCAGTTCTTC
cdr3_aa: CASSLEISGAYNEQFF

d_call: -
v_call: TRBV6-1
j_call: TRBJ1-4
clone_size: -
cdr3_nt: TGTGCCAGCAGTGAAGCTCGGGGGGCCAATGAAAAACTGTTTTTT
cdr3_aa: CASSEARGANEKLFF

d_call: -
v_call: TRBV5-4
j_call: TRBJ1-1
clone_size: -
cdr3_nt: TGTGCCAGCAGCTTGTTCTTTGAGGCTTTCTTT
cdr3_aa: CASSLFFEAFF

d_call: -
v_call: TRBV19
j_call: TRBJ1-5
clone_size: -
cdr3_nt: TGTGCCAGTAGTAGGAGTGACAATGCTCCCCCGAGTCAGCCCCAGCATTTT
cdr3_aa: CASSRSDNAPPSQPQHF

d_call: -
v_call: TRBV19
j_call: TRBJ2-1
clone_size: few
cdr3_nt: TGTGCCAGTAGTATAGGAGTCGATCCACACAATGAGCAGTTCTTC
cdr3_aa: CASSIGVDPHNEQFF

d_call: TRBD2
v_call: TRBV5-8
j_call: TRBJ2-1
clone_size: -
cdr3_nt: TGTGCCACCAAGTGGGCGGGGGGCTACAATGAGCAGTTCTTC
cdr3_aa: CATKWAGGYNEQFF

d_call: TRBD2
v_call: TRBV2
j_call: TRBJ2-1
clone_size: once
cdr3_nt: TGTGCCAGCCTGGCGGGGGGGCTTTTCAATGAGCAGTTCTTC
cdr3_aa: CASLAGGLFNEQFF

d_call: -
v_call: TRBV30
j_call: TRBJ1-6
clone_size: few
cdr3_nt: TGTGCCTGGAGTGTTGGTCAGGGTAATTCACCCCTCCACTTT
cdr3_aa: CAWSVGQGNSPLHF

d_call: TRBD2
v_call: TRBV7-2
j_call: TRBJ2-3
clone_size: -
cdr3_nt: TGTGCCAGCAGCTTTTTAGCGGGGGGTTCCGATACGCAGTATTTT
cdr3_aa: CASSFLAGGSDTQYF

d_call: -
v_call: TRBV28
j_call: TRBJ2-7
clone_size: -
cdr3_nt: TGTGCCAGCACTCTTGGACCCTCCTACGAGCAGTACTTC
cdr3_aa: CASTLGPSYEQYF

d_call: TRBD1
v_call: TRBV7-6
j_call: TRBJ1-2
clone_size: few
cdr3_nt: TGTGCCAGCAGCCCCGGACAGGGCCACTACTATGGCTACACCTTC
cdr3_aa: CASSPGQGHYYGYTF